This T cell receptor beta chain was found in a study of OX40 agonist ivuxolimab in advanced cancers. Study-level information: Subjects had a mean age of about 61 years, with a range of 23 to 79; around 80% were male.

Profiling relied on immunoSEQ multiplex PCR, and the TCRdb table lists in-frame clones only, not all of them. The table includes 90,000 or so clones, 90% to 95% detected once. Turning to this clone: The antigen remains unidentified. An end of the junction does not agree with germline; a read error may underlie this. The sample carries other DNA sequences with the same CDR3.

Germline V gene lookup returns CDR1 GTSNPN and CDR2 SVGIG (reference sequence). The CDR3 spans 14 residues. People who had autoimmune disease history or systemic immunosuppression were excluded. Study-level points and caveats: The antigen specificity of the peripheral T cells (those that were expanded) was not determined. Low normalized clonal expansion also occurred in some nonresponding patients.

The receptor comes from an adult with an advanced solid tumor such as melanoma, head and neck, liver or kidney cancer. The material sequenced was CD4+ or CD8+ T cells sorted from blood, taken in a trial of the OX40 agonist ivuxolimab. V usage is TRBV30 and J usage is TRBJ1-6; 8 nucleotides align to TRBD1. The CDR3 nucleotides read TGCGCCTGGAAGGAGGACAGGGATAATTCACCCCTCCACTTT. Translated: CAWKEDRDNSPLHF.